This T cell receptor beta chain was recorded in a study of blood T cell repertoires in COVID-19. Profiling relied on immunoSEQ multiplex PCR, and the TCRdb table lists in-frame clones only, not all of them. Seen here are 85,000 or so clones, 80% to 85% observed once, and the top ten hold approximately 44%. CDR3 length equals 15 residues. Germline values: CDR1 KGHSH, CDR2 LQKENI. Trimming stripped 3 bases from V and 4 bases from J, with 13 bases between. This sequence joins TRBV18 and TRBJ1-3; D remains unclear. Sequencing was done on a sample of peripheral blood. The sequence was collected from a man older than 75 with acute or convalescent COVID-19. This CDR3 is CASSPDLKQGNTIYF. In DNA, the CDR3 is TGTGCCAGCTCACCTGACCTTAAACAGGGAAACACCATATATTTT.